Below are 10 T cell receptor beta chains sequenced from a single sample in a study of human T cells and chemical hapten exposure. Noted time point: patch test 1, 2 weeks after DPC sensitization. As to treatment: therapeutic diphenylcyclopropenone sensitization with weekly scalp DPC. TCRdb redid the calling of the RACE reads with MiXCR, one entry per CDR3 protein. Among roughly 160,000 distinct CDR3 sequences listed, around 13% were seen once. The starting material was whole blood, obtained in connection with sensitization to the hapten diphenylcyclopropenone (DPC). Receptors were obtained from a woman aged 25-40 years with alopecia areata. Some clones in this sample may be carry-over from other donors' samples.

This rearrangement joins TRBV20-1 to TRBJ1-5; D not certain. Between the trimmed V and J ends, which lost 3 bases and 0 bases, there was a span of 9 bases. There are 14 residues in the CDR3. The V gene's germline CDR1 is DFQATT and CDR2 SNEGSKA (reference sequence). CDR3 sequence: CSASPGNSNQPQHF. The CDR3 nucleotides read TGCAGTGCTAGCCCGGGAAATAGCAATCAGCCCCAGCATTTT.

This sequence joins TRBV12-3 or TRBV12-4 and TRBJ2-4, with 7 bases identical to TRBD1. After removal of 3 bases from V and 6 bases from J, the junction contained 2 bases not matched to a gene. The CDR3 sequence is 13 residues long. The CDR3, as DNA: TGTGCCAGCAGTTTCAACAGGGGAAACATTCAGTACTTC. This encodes CASSFNRGNIQYF.

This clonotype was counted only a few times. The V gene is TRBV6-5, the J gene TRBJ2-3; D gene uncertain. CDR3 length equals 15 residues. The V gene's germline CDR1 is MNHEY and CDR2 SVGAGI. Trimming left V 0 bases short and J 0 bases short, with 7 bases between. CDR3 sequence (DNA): TGTGCCAGCAGTTACTCGACCATCAGCACAGATACGCAGTATTTT. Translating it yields CASSYSTISTDTQYF.

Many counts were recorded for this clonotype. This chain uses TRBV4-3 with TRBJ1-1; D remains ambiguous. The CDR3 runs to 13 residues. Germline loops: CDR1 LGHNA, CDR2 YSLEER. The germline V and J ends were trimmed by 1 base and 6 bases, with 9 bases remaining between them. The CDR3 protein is CASSQVRDAEAFF. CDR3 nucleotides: TGCGCCAGCAGCCAAGTGAGGGATGCTGAAGCTTTCTTT.

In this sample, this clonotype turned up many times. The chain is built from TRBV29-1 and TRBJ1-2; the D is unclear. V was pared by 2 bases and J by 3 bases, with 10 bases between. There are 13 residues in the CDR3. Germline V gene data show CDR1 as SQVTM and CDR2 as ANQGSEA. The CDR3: CSVESGSDYGYTF. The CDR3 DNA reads TGCAGCGTTGAATCCGGTAGTGACTATGGCTACACCTTC. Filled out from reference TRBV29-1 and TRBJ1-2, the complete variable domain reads SAVISQKPSRDICQRGTSLTIQCQVDSQVTMMFWYRQQPGQSLTLIATANQGSEATYESGFVIDKFPISRPNLTFSTLTVSNMSPEDSSIYLCSVESGSDYGYTFGSGTRLTVV.

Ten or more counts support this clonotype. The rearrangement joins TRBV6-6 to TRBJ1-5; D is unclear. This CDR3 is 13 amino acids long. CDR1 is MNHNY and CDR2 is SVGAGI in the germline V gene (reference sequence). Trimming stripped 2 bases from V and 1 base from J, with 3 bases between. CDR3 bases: TGTGCCAGCAGTTACGGAAGCAATCAGCCCCAGCATTTT. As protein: CASSYGSNQPQHF.

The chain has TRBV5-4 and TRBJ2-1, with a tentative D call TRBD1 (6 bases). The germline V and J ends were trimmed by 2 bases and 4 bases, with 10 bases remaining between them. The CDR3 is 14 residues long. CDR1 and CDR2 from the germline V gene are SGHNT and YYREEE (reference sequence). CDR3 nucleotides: TGTGCCAGCAGCTTACCCGGACAGTACAATGAGCAGTTCTTC. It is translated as CASSLPGQYNEQFF.

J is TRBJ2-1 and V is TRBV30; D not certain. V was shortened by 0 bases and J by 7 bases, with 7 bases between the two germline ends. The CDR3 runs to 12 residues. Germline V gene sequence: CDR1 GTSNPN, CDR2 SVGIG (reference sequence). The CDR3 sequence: CAWSVGRNEQFF. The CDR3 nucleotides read TGTGCCTGGAGTGTAGGCCGGAATGAGCAGTTCTTC.

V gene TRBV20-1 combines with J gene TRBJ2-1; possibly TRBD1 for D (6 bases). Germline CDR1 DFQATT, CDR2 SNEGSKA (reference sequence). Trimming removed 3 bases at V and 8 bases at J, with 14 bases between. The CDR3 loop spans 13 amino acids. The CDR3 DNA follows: TGCAGTGCTAGCAGGGGCGCACGCGATGAGCAGTTCTTC. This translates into CSASRGARDEQFF.

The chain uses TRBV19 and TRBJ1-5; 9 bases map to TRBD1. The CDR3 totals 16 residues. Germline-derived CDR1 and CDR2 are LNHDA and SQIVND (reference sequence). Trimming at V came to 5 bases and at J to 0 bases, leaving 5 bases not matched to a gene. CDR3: CASSEQGASSNQPQHF. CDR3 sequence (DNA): TGTGCCAGTAGTGAACAGGGGGCCAGTAGCAATCAGCCCCAGCATTTT.